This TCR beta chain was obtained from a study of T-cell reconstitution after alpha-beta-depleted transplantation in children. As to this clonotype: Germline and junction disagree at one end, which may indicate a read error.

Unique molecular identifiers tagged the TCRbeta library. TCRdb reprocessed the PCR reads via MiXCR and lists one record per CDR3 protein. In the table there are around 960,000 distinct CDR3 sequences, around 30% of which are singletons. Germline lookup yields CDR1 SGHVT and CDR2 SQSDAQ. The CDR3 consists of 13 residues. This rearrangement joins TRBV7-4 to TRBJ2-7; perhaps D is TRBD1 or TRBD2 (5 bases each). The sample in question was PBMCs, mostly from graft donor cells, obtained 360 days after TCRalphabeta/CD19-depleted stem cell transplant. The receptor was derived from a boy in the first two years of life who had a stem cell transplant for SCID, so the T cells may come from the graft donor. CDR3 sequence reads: CAGLGRARHEEYF. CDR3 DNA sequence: TGTGCCGGCTTGGGGCGGGCAAGACACGAGGAGTACTTC.